The T cell receptor beta chain described here comes from a study of CXCR3-negative and CXCR3-positive naive CD8 T cells (dated by TCRdb to the late 2010s). For the study in its entirety: About 150 million TRB reads were obtained in total, roughly 1.5 +/- 0.3 million reads per library. The diversity and physicochemical repertoire analyses included some 11 donors pooled from two independent experiments. The TRBV-TRBJ cluster analysis covered naive subsets from about five donors and memory cells from 3 donors. The paper's findings and limits, for the study overall: Surface CD5, linked to self-reactivity in mice, was comparable between naive subsets; TCR interaction strength was therefore also inferred from TRB CDR3 physicochemical properties. TRB CDR3s from CXCR3-positive naive cells showed higher hydrophobicity (lower Kidera factor 4), lower energy, and higher strength and volume indices than CXCR3-negative naive cells. Both naive subsets had comparably high repertoire diversity, while memory CD8+ T cells had much lower repertoire diversity. Freshly isolated PBMCs were used for most assays because CXCR3 expression partially decreased after cryopreservation. Within the same donor, TRBV-TRBJ usage looked similar between naive CXCR3-negative and CXCR3-positive cells, but memory cells had distinct patterns.

Counted from cysteine to phenylalanine, this CDR3 has 15 amino acids. DNA is not recorded here. The germline V gene sets CDR1 to SGHVS and CDR2 to FQNEAQ. The sequencing machine was a NextSeq 550. The Human TCR Profiling Kit (MiLaboratory) was used to prepare UMI-labeled 5' RACE TRB cDNA libraries. cDNA synthesis used the entire amount of extracted RNA, and PCR amplification then used the entire amount of cDNA produced. Libraries were prepared in parallel with an identical number of PCR cycles. On the study's bioinformatics: With a requirement of at least two reads per UMI, MIGEC and MiXCR extracted about 50,000 +/- 10,000 unique UMI-labeled TRB cDNA molecules per library. An average of around 40,000 +/- 10,000 functional in-frame TRB CDR3 nucleotide clonotypes without stop codons was found per library. After downsampling to 5000 UMI-labeled TRB molecules per sample, diversity metrics such as normalized Shannon-Wiener and Chao1 were calculated in VDJtools. VDJtools computed clonotype-size-weighted physicochemical properties of the central five CDR3 residues: interaction energy, strength, volume and Kidera factor 4. With the reads reprocessed by TCRdb, a single entry stands for each CDR3 protein sequence and no DNA is reported. The V and J calls follow TCRdb's processing rather than the paper's. The table for this sample records approximately 88,000 distinct CDR3 sequences. The top ten hold roughly 0.48% of the sample.

For this clonotype: Its binding antigen is unknown.

For each CD8+ T cell subset, flow sorting was done in triplicate, and 300,000 to 350,000 cells per subset went directly into RLT lysis buffer. Naive CD8+ T cells were defined stringently as CD45RO-CCR7+CD27+CD95- to exclude memory contaminants. Standard density gradient centrifugation was used to isolate peripheral blood mononuclear cells from buffy coats. Naive CXCR3-negative and CXCR3-positive CD8+ T cells were flow-sorted using a FACSAria III. An RNeasy Mini Kit was used to extract total RNA from the sorted cells. What was sequenced was naive CXCR3+ CD8+ T cells from blood. The cell subset or site label on this specimen signifies: CD45RO-CCR7+CD27+CD95- naive CD8+ T cells expressing CXCR3 (TNR3+). The sequence was obtained from a human donor in good health. Some clones in this sample may be carry-over from other donors' samples. The V and J genes are TRBV7-8 and TRBJ1-6. The CDR3 in this case is CASSPRSSYNSPLHF.